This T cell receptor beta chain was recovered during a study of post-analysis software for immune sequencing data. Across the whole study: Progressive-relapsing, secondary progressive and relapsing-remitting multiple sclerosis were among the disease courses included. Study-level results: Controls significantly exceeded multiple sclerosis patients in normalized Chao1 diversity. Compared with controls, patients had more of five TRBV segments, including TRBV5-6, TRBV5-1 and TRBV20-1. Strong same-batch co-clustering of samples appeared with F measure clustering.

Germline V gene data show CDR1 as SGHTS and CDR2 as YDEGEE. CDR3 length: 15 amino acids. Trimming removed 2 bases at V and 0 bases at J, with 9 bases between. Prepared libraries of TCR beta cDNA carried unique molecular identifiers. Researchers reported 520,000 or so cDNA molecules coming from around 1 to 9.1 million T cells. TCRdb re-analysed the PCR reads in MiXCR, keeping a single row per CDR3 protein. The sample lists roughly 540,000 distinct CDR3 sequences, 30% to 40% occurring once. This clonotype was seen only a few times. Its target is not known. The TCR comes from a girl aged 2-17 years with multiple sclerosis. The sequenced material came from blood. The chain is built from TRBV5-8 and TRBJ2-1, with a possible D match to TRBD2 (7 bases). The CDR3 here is CASSFRGASYNEQFF. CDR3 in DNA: TGTGCCAGCAGCTTCCGGGGGGCCTCCTACAATGAGCAGTTCTTC. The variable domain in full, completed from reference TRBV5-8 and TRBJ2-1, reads EAGVTQSPTHLIKTRGQQATLRCSPISGHTSVYWYQQALGLGLQFLLWYDEGEERNRGNFPPRFSGRQFPNYSSELNVNALELEDSALYLCASSFRGASYNEQFFGPGTRLTVL.